This T cell receptor (beta chain) stems from a study of blood T cells in healthy people across ages. Study-level results: Diversity estimates from one million T cells were considered underestimates.

Comments on this clonotype: Its antigen is not known.

The V gene lost 0 bases and the J gene lost 7 bases, with 15 bases spanning the gap. The CDR3 totals 15 residues. Germline-derived CDR1 and CDR2 are LGHNA and YNFKEQ. It was with a sample-barcoded 5' primer and a J-beta primer mix that a second PCR of roughly 6 to 12 cycles was run. TCRdb independently ran MiXCR on the 5' RACE reads; one entry per CDR3 protein. The sample yields over a million distinct CDR3 sequences, roughly 45% seen once. The chain links TRBV4-2 to TRBJ2-5; D is perhaps TRBD2 (5 bases). The TCR sequence derives from a woman in her late teens or twenties in good health. Sequencing was done on a sample of blood. The CDR3 DNA reads as TGTGCCAGCAGCCAAGATCAATCAGGAGGAGGGACCCAGTACTTC. It codes for CASSQDQSGGGTQYF.